The 29 T cell receptor beta chains given below trace back to one sample, sequenced in a study of human T cells and chemical hapten exposure. As to time point: pre-sensitization, week 0. The treatment was: therapeutic diphenylcyclopropenone sensitization with weekly scalp DPC. TCRdb redid the calling of the RACE reads with MiXCR, one entry per CDR3 protein. The sample has 150,000 to 200,000 distinct CDR3 sequences; 30% are singletons. Sequencing used whole blood, obtained in connection with sensitization to the hapten diphenylcyclopropenone (DPC). These receptors originate from a woman in her twenties or thirties with alopecia areata. Some clones in this sample may be carry-over from other donors' samples.

This clonotype was picked up one time. This chain links TRBV6-2 or TRBV6-3 with TRBJ2-3; D is undetermined. Germline V gene sequence: CDR1 MNHEY, CDR2 SVGEGT. This CDR3 contains 15 residues. V was trimmed by 0 bases and J by 7 bases, leaving 14 bases between them. The CDR3 region is CASSYSAMSWYTQYF. The CDR3 bases are TGTGCCAGCAGTTACTCGGCTATGTCTTGGTATACGCAGTATTTT.

The V call is TRBV27, the J call TRBJ2-7, with D maybe TRBD2 (6 bases). V shed 5 bases and J shed 6 bases, with 14 bases lying between them. This CDR3 contains 13 residues. The V gene's germline CDR1 is MNHEY and CDR2 SMNVEV (reference sequence). The CDR3 DNA reads TGTGCCAGCAGTCTCGGCGGGACGGCCGAGCAGTACTTC. It specifies CASSLGGTAEQYF.

The chain uses TRBV9 and TRBJ2-5, with D maybe TRBD1 (6 bases). This CDR3 has 15 residues. V dropped 3 bases and J dropped 1 base, with 13 bases sitting between them. Germline CDR1 SGDLS, CDR2 YYNGEE. The CDR3 DNA reads as TGTGCCAGCAGCGATCGTGGGGGCCCCCAAGAGACCCAGTACTTC. This gives the protein CASSDRGGPQETQYF.

The V gene is TRBV28, the J gene TRBJ1-3, with D perhaps matching TRBD1 (5 bases). This CDR3 is built from 10 residues. Germline assignment: CDR1 MDHEN and CDR2 SYDVKM. Between the trimmed V and J ends, which lost 8 bases and 9 bases, there was a span of 8 bases. The CDR3 sequence: CASGGTTIYF. CDR3 nucleotide sequence: TGTGCCAGCGGCGGGACCACCATATATTTT.

The CDR3 DNA reads TGTGCCACCAGGGGCACAGGGGCCTACGAGCAGTACTTC. Amino acid sequence: CATRGTGAYEQYF. The V and J genes are TRBV15 and TRBJ2-7; 7 positions match TRBD1. Germline assignment: CDR1 LNHNV and CDR2 YYDKDF (reference sequence). The CDR3 runs to 13 residues. The junction had 4 bases not matched to a gene; V was cut back by 6 bases and J by 2 bases.

There are a few counts of this clonotype. The chain has TRBV10-3 and TRBJ1-1, with D perhaps TRBD1 (6 bases). The V end lost 1 base, the J end lost 5 bases, and 11 bases lay between the germline ends. This CDR3 has 14 amino acids. The germline CDR1 and CDR2 sequences are ENHRY and SYGVKD. For the CDR3, the DNA is TGTGCCATCAGTGAGTTAGGGACATCTACTGAAGCTTTCTTT. Protein sequence: CAISELGTSTEAFF.

The chain combines TRBV7-2 with TRBJ1-2, with a tentative D call TRBD1 (5 bases). The V gene's germline CDR1 is SGHTA and CDR2 FQGNSA. The CDR3 runs 13 residues. V lost 3 bases, J lost 3 bases, and 8 bases lay in between. The CDR3 loop reads CASSLDTDYGYTF. In DNA form, the CDR3 reads TGTGCCAGCAGCTTGGACACAGACTATGGCTACACCTTC.

V is TRBV29-1 and J is TRBJ2-5; possibly TRBD2 for D (6 bases). This CDR3 contains 12 residues. CDR1 and CDR2 from the germline V gene are SQVTM and ANQGSEA. The V end lost 4 bases, the J end lost 1 base, and 7 bases lay between the germline ends. CDR3 loop: CSVGRGQETQYF. The CDR3 DNA follows: TGCAGCGTTGGGAGGGGCCAAGAGACCCAGTACTTC.

The CDR3 is CSAREGWDEQYF. CDR3 coding DNA: TGCAGTGCTCGGGAGGGGTGGGACGAGCAGTACTTC. The chain carries TRBV20-1 and TRBJ2-7; 8 bases line up with TRBD2. Per germline, CDR1 DFQATT and CDR2 SNEGSKA (reference sequence). V dropped 5 bases and J dropped 5; count of bases not matched to a gene: 5. The CDR3 is 12 residues long.

The V call is TRBV6-2 or TRBV6-3, the J call TRBJ1-1; TRBD1 matches at 9 bases. This CDR3 has 18 amino acids. The germline V gene encodes CDR1 MNHEY and CDR2 SVGEGT. The J segment lost 3 bases and the V segment lost 0 bases, leaving 11 bases of the junction unmatched. The CDR3 DNA is TGTGCCAGCAGTTACTCCGCGAAAACAGGGGGCCGGGACACTGAAGCTTTCTTT. Amino acid sequence: CASSYSAKTGGRDTEAFF.

This clonotype has a handful of counts. This rearrangement joins TRBV29-1 to TRBJ2-7; tentative D call: TRBD1 (5 bases). This CDR3 contains 15 residues. The germline V and J ends were trimmed by 1 base and 1 base, with 14 bases remaining between them. Per germline, CDR1 SQVTM and CDR2 ANQGSEA. The CDR3 is CSVEVGTGRSYEQYF. CDR3 coding DNA: TGCAGCGTTGAAGTGGGTACAGGCCGATCCTACGAGCAGTACTTC.

The chain recombines TRBV28 with TRBJ2-1, with D tentatively TRBD1 (5 bases). V lost 8 bases, J lost 3 bases, and 8 bases lay in between. This CDR3 region has 12 residues. Germline V gene sequence: CDR1 MDHEN, CDR2 SYDVKM. For the CDR3, the DNA is TGTGCCAGCGCGACAGTCTACAATGAGCAGTTCTTC. It encodes CASATVYNEQFF.

The rearrangement uses TRBV4-3 and TRBJ2-2; 9 nucleotides align to TRBD1. Trimming took 2 bases from V and 4 from J; bases not matched to a gene: 11. Germline V gene sequence: CDR1 LGHNA, CDR2 YSLEER. This CDR3 contains 18 residues. DNA of the CDR3: TGCGCCAGCAGCCAACAACTTACAGGGGGCACGATCACCGGGGAGCTGTTTTTT. Protein sequence: CASSQQLTGGTITGELFF.

The chain carries TRBV29-1 and TRBJ2-3, with D perhaps given as TRBD1 or TRBD2 (5 bases each). V was shortened by 6 bases and J by 4 bases, with 17 bases between the two germline ends. Per the germline V gene, CDR1 is SQVTM and CDR2 is ANQGSEA. The CDR3 length is 14 residues. CDR3 coding DNA: TGCAGCGTCACCCGAGGGGAAATAGCAGATACGCAGTATTTT. The encoded protein is CSVTRGEIADTQYF.

This chain links TRBV3-1 with TRBJ1-1; possibly TRBD1 for D (5 bases). This CDR3 region has 12 residues. V was cut by 8 bases and J by 4 bases, with 11 bases left in between. The germline V gene encodes CDR1 LGHDT and CDR2 YNNKEL (reference sequence). The CDR3 is CASVSRATEAFF. The CDR3 DNA sequence: TGTGCCAGCGTCAGCAGGGCCACTGAAGCTTTCTTT.

A few counts support this clonotype. V usage is TRBV6-1 and J usage is TRBJ1-3; D gene uncertain. Trimming shortened V by 8 bases and J by 0 bases, and 14 bases separated the two germline ends. The CDR3 is 15 residues long. Per the germline V gene, CDR1 is MNHNS and CDR2 is SASEGT. The CDR3 loop reads CASGRNLISGNTIYF. The CDR3 region has the DNA TGTGCCAGCGGGCGTAACTTGATCTCTGGAAACACCATATATTTT.

The rearrangement uses TRBV5-1 and TRBJ1-4; 8 positions match TRBD1. V gave up 5 bases and J gave up 8 bases; unmatched junction bases: 8. Germline V gene lookup returns CDR1 SGHRS and CDR2 YFSETQ. The CDR3 extends over 14 amino acids. In DNA, the CDR3 is TGCGCCAGCAGTCGGACAGGGTCGAACGAAAAACTGTTTTTT. It specifies CASSRTGSNEKLFF.

This clonotype was seen only a few times. The chain links TRBV6-5 to TRBJ2-7; TRBD1 matches at 7 bases. J lost 2 bases, V lost 6 bases, and 7 bases had no gene match. This CDR3 has 14 amino acids. Per germline, CDR1 MNHEY and CDR2 SVGAGI. CDR3 DNA sequence: TGTGCCAGCAGAAGGGACAGAACTACCTACGAGCAGTACTTC. It codes for CASRRDRTTYEQYF.

In this sample, this clonotype turned up once. This rearrangement joins TRBV7-9 to TRBJ2-3; 8 positions match TRBD1. V lost 1 base and J lost 6; bases outside the gene matches: 6. The germline V gene encodes CDR1 SEHNR and CDR2 FQNEAQ (reference sequence). The CDR3 has 15 amino acids. CDR3 sequence: CASSLVQGAGDTQYF. CDR3 sequence (DNA): TGTGCCAGCAGCTTAGTCCAGGGGGCAGGGGATACGCAGTATTTT. Supplemented by reference TRBV7-9 and TRBJ2-3, the full variable domain reads DTGVSQNPRHKITKRGQNVTFRCDPISEHNRLYWYRQTLGQGPEFLTYFQNEAQLEKSRLLSDRFSAERPKGSFSTLEIQRTEQGDSAMYLCASSLVQGAGDTQYFGPGTRLTVL.

The rearrangement uses TRBV5-1 and TRBJ2-7; D uncertain. Germline values: CDR1 SGHRS, CDR2 YFSETQ. Trimming stripped 5 bases from V and 0 bases from J, with 12 bases between. The CDR3 runs to 14 residues. CDR3 in amino acids: CASSSHASSYEQYF. The CDR3 nucleotides read TGCGCCAGCAGTTCACATGCGAGCTCCTACGAGCAGTACTTC.

The chain combines TRBV4-1 with TRBJ2-1; possibly TRBD2 for D (6 bases). This CDR3 region has 15 residues. V was trimmed by 2 bases and J by 9 bases, leaving 17 bases between them. Germline V gene sequence: CDR1 MGHRA, CDR2 YSYEKL. The DNA for the CDR3 is TGCGCCAGCAGCCAATGGGCCCTAGCGTATGGTGAGCAGTTCTTC. Its translation is CASSQWALAYGEQFF.

This chain uses TRBV27 with TRBJ2-6; 7 bases align to TRBD1. Unmatched junction bases numbered 17, after V lost 5 bases and J lost 1 base. The length of the CDR3 is 20 residues. Germline CDR1 and CDR2: MNHEY and SMNVEV (reference sequence). The CDR3 DNA follows: TGTGCCAGCAGTCTCACCCGCCCGACAGGGACCCGTTCTGGGGCCAACGTCCTGACTTTC. Its translation: CASSLTRPTGTRSGANVLTF.

The chain employs TRBV2 and TRBJ2-7; 12 bases are shared with TRBD2. The CDR3 is 14 residues long. Germline V CDR1 and CDR2: SNHLY, FYNNEI. With 7 bases clipped from V and 6 bases from J, the junction kept 7 bases outside the gene matches. CDR3 sequence reads: CASNRLAGVIEQYF. Here the CDR3 DNA reads TGTGCCAGCAACAGACTAGCGGGAGTCATCGAGCAGTACTTC.

The rearrangement uses TRBV7-8 and TRBJ1-2; 8 bases are shared with TRBD1. Per germline, CDR1 SGHVS and CDR2 FQNEAQ. The CDR3 consists of 14 residues. V gave up 5 bases and J gave up 5 bases; unmatched junction bases: 7. CDR3 amino acids: CASSRGGQAYGYTF. The CDR3, as DNA: TGTGCCAGCAGCAGAGGGGGACAGGCATATGGCTACACCTTC.

The chain employs TRBV28 and TRBJ1-2; 7 bases align to TRBD1. The V and J ends lost 4 bases and 0 bases, in that order; junction bases with no gene match: 11. The CDR3 totals 17 residues. Germline V gene lookup returns CDR1 MDHEN and CDR2 SYDVKM. CDR3 DNA sequence: TGTGCCAGCAGTTCCGGAGGGGGCGTCAAAACTAACTATGGCTACACCTTC. This sequence encodes CASSSGGGVKTNYGYTF.

This clonotype occurred a few times. The V and J genes are TRBV5-1 and TRBJ2-7; TRBD1 might be the D (6 bases). Germline V CDR1 and CDR2: SGHRS, YFSETQ. The CDR3 runs to 15 residues. V was clipped by 6 bases and J by 2 bases, with 18 bases between them. CDR3 in amino acids: CASNPTRGLPYEQYF. As DNA, the CDR3 is TGCGCCAGCAACCCGACCAGGGGCTTACCCTACGAGCAGTACTTC.

This clonotype was seen only a few times. The rearrangement links TRBV28 to TRBJ2-7; D remains unclear. V dropped 6 bases and J dropped 5 bases, with 8 bases sitting between them. Looked up from germline, CDR1 is MDHEN and CDR2 is SYDVKM. The CDR3 spans 11 residues. CDR3 residues: CASSLINEQYF. CDR3 nucleotide sequence: TGTGCCAGCAGCCTCATAAACGAGCAGTACTTC.

This clonotype has only a few counts. This chain connects TRBV28 to TRBJ2-5; the D is unclear. Germline V gene data show CDR1 as MDHEN and CDR2 as SYDVKM. V was trimmed by 6 bases and J by 13 bases, leaving 15 bases between them. The CDR3 has 11 amino acids. The CDR3 nucleotides are TGTGCCAGCAGCCCCACCCGCGTCTGGTACTTC. It yields the protein CASSPTRVWYF.

The chain couples TRBV28 to TRBJ2-1; TRBD2 might be the D (6 bases). The CDR3 length is 14 residues. V was shortened by 11 bases and J by 4 bases, with 18 bases between the two germline ends. The germline V gene has CDR1 MDHEN and CDR2 SYDVKM. The DNA of the CDR3 is TGTGCCGGCGGGACTCCCTCGAGGTACAATGAGCAGTTCTTC. Its protein is CAGGTPSRYNEQFF.